This entry is about one TCR beta chain. V was shortened by 0 bases and J by 4 bases, with 3 bases between the two germline ends. The CDR3 loop spans 13 amino acids. The V gene's germline CDR1 is PRHDT and CDR2 FYEKMQ (reference sequence). The data originate from a study of blood T cell repertoires in COVID-19. The overall study: Sources were T cells, B-cell-depleted T cells, or PBMCs; the material itself was cDNA or gDNA.

As originally analysed: Amplified reference gene primers provided the basis for estimating nucleated cell counts. The table came from immunoSEQ multiplex PCR; TCRdb's copy has only in-frame clones and leaves some out. The DNA gave D and trimming, while V, J and clone size come from that table. The sample contains about 210,000 clones, around 91% of which appear only once. The sample comprised peripheral blood. The sequence came from a woman in her forties with acute or convalescent COVID-19. The chain is built from TRBV13 and TRBJ2-2; D not certain. The chain's CDR3 is CASSLGRTGELFF. CDR3 sequence (DNA): TGTGCCAGCAGCTTAGGGCGCACCGGGGAGCTGTTTTTT.